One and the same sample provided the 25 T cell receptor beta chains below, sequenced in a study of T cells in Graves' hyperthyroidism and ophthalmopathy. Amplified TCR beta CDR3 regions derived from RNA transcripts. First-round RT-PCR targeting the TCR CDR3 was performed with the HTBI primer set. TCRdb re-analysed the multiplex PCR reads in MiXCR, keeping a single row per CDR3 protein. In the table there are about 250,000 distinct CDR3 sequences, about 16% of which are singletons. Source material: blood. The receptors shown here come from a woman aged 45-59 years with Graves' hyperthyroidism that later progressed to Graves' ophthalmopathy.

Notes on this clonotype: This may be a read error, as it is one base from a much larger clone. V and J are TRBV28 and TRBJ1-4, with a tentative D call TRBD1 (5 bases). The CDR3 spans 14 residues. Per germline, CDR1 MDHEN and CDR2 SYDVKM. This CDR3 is CASSLRQNNKKLFF. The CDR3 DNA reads TGTGCCAGCAGTTTAAGACAGAATAATAAAAAACTGTTTTTT.

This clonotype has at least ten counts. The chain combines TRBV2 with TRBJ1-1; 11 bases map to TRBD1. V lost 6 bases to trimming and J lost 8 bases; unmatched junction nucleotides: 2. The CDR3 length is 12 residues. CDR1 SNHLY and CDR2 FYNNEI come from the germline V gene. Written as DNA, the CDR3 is TGTGCCAGCAGCGGGACAGGGGGGGAAGCTTTCTTT. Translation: CASSGTGGEAFF.

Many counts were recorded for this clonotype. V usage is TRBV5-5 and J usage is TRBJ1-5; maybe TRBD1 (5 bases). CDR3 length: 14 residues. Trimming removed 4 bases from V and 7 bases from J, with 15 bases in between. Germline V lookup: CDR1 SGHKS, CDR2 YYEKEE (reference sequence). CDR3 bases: TGTGCCAGCAGCGCGCAAAGATGGGGGCAGCCCCAGCATTTT. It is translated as CASSAQRWGQPQHF. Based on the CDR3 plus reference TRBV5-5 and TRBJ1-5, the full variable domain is DAGVTQSPTHLIKTRGQQVTLRCSPISGHKSVSWYQQVLGQGPQFIFQYYEKEERGRGNFPDRFSARQFPNYSSELNVNALLLGDSALYLCASSAQRWGQPQHFGDGTRLSIL.

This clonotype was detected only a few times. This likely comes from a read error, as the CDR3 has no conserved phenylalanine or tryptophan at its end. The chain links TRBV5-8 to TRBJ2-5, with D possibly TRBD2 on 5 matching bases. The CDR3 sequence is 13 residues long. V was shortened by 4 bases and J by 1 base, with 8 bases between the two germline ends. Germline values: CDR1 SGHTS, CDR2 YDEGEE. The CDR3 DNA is TGTGCCAGCAGCGTAAGCGGCCAAGAGACCCAGTACCTC. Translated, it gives CASSVSGQETQYL.

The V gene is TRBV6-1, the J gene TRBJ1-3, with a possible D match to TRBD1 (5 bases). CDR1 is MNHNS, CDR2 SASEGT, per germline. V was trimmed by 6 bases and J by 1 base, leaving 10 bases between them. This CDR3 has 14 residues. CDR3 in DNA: TGTGCCAGCAGCGGGACTGAGTCTGGAAACACCATATATTTT. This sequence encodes CASSGTESGNTIYF.

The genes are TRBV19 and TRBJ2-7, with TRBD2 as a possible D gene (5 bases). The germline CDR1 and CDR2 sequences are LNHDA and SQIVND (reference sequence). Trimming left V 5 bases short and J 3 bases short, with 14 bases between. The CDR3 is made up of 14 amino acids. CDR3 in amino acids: CASSDRGQNYEQYF. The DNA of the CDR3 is TGTGCCAGTAGTGACCGGGGTCAGAACTACGAGCAGTACTTC.

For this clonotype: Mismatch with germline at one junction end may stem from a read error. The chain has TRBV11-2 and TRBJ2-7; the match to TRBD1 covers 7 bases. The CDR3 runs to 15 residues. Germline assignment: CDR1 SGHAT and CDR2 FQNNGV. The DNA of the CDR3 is TGTGCCAGCAGCTTTCAGCGGACAGGATACTACGAGCGGTACTTC. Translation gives CASSFQRTGYYERYF.

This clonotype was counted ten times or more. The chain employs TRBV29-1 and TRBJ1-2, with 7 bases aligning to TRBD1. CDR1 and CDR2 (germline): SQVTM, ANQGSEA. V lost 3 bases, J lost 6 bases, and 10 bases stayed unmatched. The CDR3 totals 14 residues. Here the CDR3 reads CSVEPTGAPHGYTF. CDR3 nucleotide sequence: TGCAGCGTTGAGCCCACAGGGGCCCCGCATGGCTACACCTTC.

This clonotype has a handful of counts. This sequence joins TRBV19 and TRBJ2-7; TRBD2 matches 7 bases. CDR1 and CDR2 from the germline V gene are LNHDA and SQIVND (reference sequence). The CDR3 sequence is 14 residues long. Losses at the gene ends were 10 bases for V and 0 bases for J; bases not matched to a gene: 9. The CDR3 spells CATRTSGGSYEQYF. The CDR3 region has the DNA TGTGCCACCAGGACGTCGGGAGGCTCCTACGAGCAGTACTTC.

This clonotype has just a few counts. CDR3 residues: CASSNRERPQYF. The DNA for the CDR3 is TGTGCCAGCAGCAATCGGGAGCGACCCCAGTACTTC. This sequence joins TRBV5-6 and TRBJ2-5; D possibly corresponds to TRBD2 (6 bases). The CDR3 length is 12 residues. V gave up 4 bases and J gave up 9 bases, with 13 bases separating them. Germline V gene data show CDR1 as SGHDT and CDR2 as YYEEEE.

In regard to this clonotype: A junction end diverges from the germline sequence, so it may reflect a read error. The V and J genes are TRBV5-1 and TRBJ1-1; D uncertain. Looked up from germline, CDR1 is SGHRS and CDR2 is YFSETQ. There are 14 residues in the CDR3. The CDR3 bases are TGCGCCAGCAGCCCCAGGCCCTATGAGACTGAAGCTCTCTTT. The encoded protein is CASSPRPYETEALF. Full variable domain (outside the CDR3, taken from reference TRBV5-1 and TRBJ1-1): KAGVTQTPRYLIKTRGQQVTLSCSPISGHRSVSWYQQTPGQGLQFLFEYFSETQRNKGNFPGRFSGRQFSNSRSEMNVSTLELGDSALYLCASSPRPYETEALFGQGTRLTVV.

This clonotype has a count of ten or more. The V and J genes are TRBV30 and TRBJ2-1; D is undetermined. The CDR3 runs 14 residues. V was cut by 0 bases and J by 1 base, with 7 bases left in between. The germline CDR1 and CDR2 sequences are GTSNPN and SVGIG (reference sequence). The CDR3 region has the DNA TGTGCCTGGAGTGTACAAGCGTCCTACAATGAGCAGTTCTTC. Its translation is CAWSVQASYNEQFF. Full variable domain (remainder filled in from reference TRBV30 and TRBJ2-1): SQTIHQWPATLVQPVGSPLSLECTVEGTSNPNLYWYRQAAGRGLQLLFYSVGIGQISSEVPQNLSASRPQDRQFILSSKKLLLSDSGFYLCAWSVQASYNEQFFGPGTRLTVL.

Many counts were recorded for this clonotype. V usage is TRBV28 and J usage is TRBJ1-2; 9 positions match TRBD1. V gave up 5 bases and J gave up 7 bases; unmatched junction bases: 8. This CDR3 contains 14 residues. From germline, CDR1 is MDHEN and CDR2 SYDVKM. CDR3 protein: CASSRRTGEIGYTF. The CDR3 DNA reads TGTGCCAGCAGTCGGAGGACAGGGGAGATTGGCTACACCTTC.

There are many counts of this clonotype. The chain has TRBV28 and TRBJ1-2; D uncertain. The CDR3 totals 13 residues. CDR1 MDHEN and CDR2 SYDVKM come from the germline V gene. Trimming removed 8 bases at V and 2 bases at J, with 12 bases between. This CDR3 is CASSRGENYGYTF. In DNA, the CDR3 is TGTGCCAGCTCCCGGGGAGAAAACTATGGCTACACCTTC.

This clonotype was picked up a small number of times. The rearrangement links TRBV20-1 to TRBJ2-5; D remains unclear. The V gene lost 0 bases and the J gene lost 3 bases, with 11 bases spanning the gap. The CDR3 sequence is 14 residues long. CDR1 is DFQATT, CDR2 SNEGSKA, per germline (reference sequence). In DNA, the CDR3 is TGCAGTGCTAGAGATGGGCGCCTTAAAGAGACCCAGTACTTC. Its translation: CSARDGRLKETQYF.

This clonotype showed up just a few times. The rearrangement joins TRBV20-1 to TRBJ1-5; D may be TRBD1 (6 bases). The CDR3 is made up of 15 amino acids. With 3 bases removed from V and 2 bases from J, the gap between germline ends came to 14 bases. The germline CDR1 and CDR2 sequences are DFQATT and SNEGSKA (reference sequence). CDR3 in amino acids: CSARWGAVGNQPQHF. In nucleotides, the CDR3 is TGCAGTGCTAGGTGGGGGGCCGTTGGCAATCAGCCCCAGCATTTT.

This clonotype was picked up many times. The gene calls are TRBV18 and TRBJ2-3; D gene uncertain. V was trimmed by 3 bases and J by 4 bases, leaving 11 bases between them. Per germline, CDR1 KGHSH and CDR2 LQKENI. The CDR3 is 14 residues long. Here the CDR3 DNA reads TGTGCCAGCTCACCGGAAGGGCTCGCAGATACGCAGTATTTT. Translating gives CASSPEGLADTQYF.

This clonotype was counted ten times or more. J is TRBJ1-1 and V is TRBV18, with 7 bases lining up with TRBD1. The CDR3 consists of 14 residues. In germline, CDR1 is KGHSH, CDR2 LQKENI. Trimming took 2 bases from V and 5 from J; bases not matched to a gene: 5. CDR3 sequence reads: CASSPFKGATEAFF. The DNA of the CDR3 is TGTGCCAGCTCACCATTTAAGGGGGCGACTGAAGCTTTCTTT.

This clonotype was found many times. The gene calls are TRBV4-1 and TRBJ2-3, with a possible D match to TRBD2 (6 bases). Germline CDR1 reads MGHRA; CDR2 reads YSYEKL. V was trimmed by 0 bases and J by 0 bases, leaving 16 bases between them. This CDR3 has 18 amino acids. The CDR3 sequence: CASSQDPQLASSTDTQYF. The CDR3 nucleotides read TGCGCCAGCAGCCAAGATCCCCAGCTAGCGAGTAGCACAGATACGCAGTATTTT.

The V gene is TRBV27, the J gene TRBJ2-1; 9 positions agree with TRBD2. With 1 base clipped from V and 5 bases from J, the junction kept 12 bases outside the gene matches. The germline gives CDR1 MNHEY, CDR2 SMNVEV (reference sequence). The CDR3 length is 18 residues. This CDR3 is CASSLWTSAKRRNNEQFF. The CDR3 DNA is TGTGCCAGCAGTTTATGGACTAGCGCCAAGCGCCGCAACAATGAGCAGTTCTTC.

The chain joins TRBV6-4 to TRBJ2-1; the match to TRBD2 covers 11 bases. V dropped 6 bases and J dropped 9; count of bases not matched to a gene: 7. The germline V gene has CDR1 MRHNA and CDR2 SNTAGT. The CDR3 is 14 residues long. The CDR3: CASRATSGSFEQFF. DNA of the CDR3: TGTGCCAGCAGGGCAACTAGCGGGAGTTTTGAGCAGTTCTTC.

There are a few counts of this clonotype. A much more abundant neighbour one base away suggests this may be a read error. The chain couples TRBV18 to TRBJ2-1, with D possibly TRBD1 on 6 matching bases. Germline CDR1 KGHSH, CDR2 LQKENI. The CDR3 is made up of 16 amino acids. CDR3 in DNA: TGTGCCAGCTCACCACCGGGCAGGGGCGGCGGCGATGAGCAGTCCTTC. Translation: CASSPPGRGGGDEQSF.

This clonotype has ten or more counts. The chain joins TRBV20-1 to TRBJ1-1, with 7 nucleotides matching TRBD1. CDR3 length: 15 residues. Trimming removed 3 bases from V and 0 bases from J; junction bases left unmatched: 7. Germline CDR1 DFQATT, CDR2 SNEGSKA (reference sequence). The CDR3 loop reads CSASGTEVMNTEAFF. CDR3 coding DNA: TGCAGTGCTAGCGGGACAGAGGTCATGAACACTGAAGCTTTCTTT.

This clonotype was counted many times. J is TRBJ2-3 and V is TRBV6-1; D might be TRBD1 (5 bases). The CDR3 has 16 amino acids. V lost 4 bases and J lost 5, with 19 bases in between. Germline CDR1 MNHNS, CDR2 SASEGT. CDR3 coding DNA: TGTGCCAGCAGTGGCGCCAGGGCCGGCATATTAGATACGCAGTATTTT. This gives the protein CASSGARAGILDTQYF.

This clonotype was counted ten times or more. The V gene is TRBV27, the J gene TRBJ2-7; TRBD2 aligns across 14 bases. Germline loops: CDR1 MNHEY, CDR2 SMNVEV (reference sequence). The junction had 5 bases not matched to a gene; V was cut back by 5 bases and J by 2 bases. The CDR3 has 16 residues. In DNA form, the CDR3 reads TGTGCCAGCAGTCCGTCGACTAGCGGGAGGGCCTACGAGCAGTACTTC. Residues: CASSPSTSGRAYEQYF.